These T cell receptor beta chains were read from a single sample in a study of T-cell memory formation after mild COVID-19. TCRdb analysed the 5' RACE reads with MiXCR anew, one entry per CDR3 protein. The sample lists about 100,000 distinct CDR3 sequences, approximately 12% seen once, with about 40% in the top ten. The sample taken for sequencing was PBMCs or a T cell subset sorted from them (not recorded which). The source of these receptors is a man aged 18 to 29 who had mild COVID-19 (a few samples of this study predate the infection). Cell type and time point are not known. CDR3s leave out the opening cysteine and the closing phenylalanine or tryptophan.

J gene | V gene | CDR3 protein
TRBJ2-3 | TRBV3-1 | ASSQEGLDTQY
TRBJ2-3 | TRBV5-1 | ASSLRLAGAFTDTQY
TRBJ2-3 | TRBV11-2 | ASSLVPFSSTDTQY
TRBJ2-1 | TRBV4-3 | ASSFVLEIGDEQF
TRBJ2-7 | TRBV12-5 | ASGQPLRDEQY
TRBJ2-2 | TRBV4-1 | ASGANTGELF
TRBJ2-1 | TRBV6-5 | ASSYSKAGEQF
TRBJ1-2 | TRBV18 | ASSPLGRYYGYT
TRBJ2-1 | TRBV7-2 | ASSLGPSGGYNEQF
TRBJ1-5 | TRBV7-8 | ASSVDRGRQPQH
TRBJ2-5 | TRBV4-3 | ASSQDQGGGETQY
TRBJ2-3 | TRBV6-5 | ASSLERGGTDTQY
TRBJ1-2 | TRBV5-1 | ASRGQVQVKGGYT
TRBJ2-3 | TRBV30 | AWSVGTASTDTQY
TRBJ1-2 | TRBV29-1 | SVTGTDYGYT
TRBJ2-5 | TRBV7-9 | ASSLFGGRQETQY
TRBJ1-1 | TRBV5-1 | ASSLGFIGATEAF
TRBJ1-1 | TRBV12-5 | ASGLGLTDSDKNTEAF
TRBJ2-7 | TRBV7-7 | ASSLGPVYEQY
TRBJ1-1 | TRBV11-2 | ASSRNRAEAF
TRBJ2-3 | TRBV4-2 | ASSQDWRGTDTQY
TRBJ2-7 | TRBV27 | ASSFGRGTYEQY
TRBJ2-3 | TRBV20-1 | SASSSREDTQY
TRBJ1-1 | TRBV6-2/TRBV6-3 | ASSYRVHPTEAF
TRBJ2-7 | TRBV5-1 | ASSLELGEQY
TRBJ2-6 | TRBV4-3 | ASSPGWGNGANVLT
TRBJ2-1 | TRBV4-3 | ASSQDLGQGASNEQF
TRBJ2-2 | TRBV7-3 | ASRGATGELF